Described below is a single TCR beta chain sequence and its context. The sample originates from a study of T-cell reconstitution after alpha-beta-depleted transplantation in children. V was pared by 4 bases and J by 3 bases, with 14 bases between. CDR3 length equals 15 residues. The V gene's germline CDR1 is SGHNT and CDR2 YENEEA. A library of TCRbeta sequences, prepared with unique molecular identifiers, was generated. From the PCR reads, TCRdb called clonotypes with MiXCR, one entry per CDR3 protein. Altogether about 72,000 distinct CDR3 sequences are present, 7.3% being singletons, with the ten largest covering around 2.6%.

Here the sequenced sample was PBMCs from the stem cell graft donor, taken from the stem cell graft. This clonotype was obtained from a human donor who donated a stem cell graft to a child with acute lymphoblastic leukemia. This rearrangement joins TRBV11-3 to TRBJ2-3; D call uncertain. The CDR3, as DNA: TGTGCCAGCAGCTCTCGGACGGGTTCAACAGATACGCAGTATTTT. Protein: CASSSRTGSTDTQYF.